The 28 T cell receptor beta chains in this list originate from one sample, sequenced in a study of blood T cell repertoires in COVID-19. Repertoires were generated with immunoSEQ multiplex PCR, while TCRdb's copy carries only in-frame clones and drops some. The data show 70,000 or so clones, roughly nine tenths seen once. Sample: peripheral blood. The receptors were sampled from a woman under 30 with acute or convalescent COVID-19.

The chain has TRBV2 and TRBJ2-3; possible D gene TRBD1, 5 bases. V lost 1 base, J lost 1 base, and 15 bases lay in between. This CDR3 region has 17 residues. Per the germline V gene, CDR1 is SNHLY and CDR2 is FYNNEI. CDR3 protein: CASSEGDRGSRTDTQYF. Written as DNA, the CDR3 is TGTGCCAGCAGTGAAGGGGATAGGGGAAGTCGCACAGATACGCAGTATTTT.

V gene TRBV20-1 combines with J gene TRBJ1-1; D is unclear. V lost 1 base, J lost 5 bases, and 2 bases lay in between. This CDR3 comprises 10 residues. Germline values: CDR1 DFQATT, CDR2 SNEGSKA (reference sequence). CDR3 residues: CSARATEAFF. DNA for the CDR3: TGCAGTGCTAGAGCTACTGAAGCTTTCTTT.

The chain combines TRBV7-8 with TRBJ1-2, with 7 positions matching TRBD1. Per germline, CDR1 SGHVS and CDR2 FQNEAQ. The CDR3 runs 15 residues. J gave up 2 bases and V 5 bases, and 8 bases lay outside the gene matches. CDR3 coding DNA: TGTGCCAGCAGCATGAGGGACAGCAGAAACTATGGCTACACCTTC. This translates into CASSMRDSRNYGYTF.

The genes are TRBV7-9 and TRBJ1-2, with D possibly matching TRBD1 (5 bases). CDR1 is SEHNR and CDR2 is FQNEAQ in the germline V gene (reference sequence). V lost 1 base and J lost 5, with 8 bases in between. The CDR3 has 13 amino acids. Here the CDR3 DNA reads TGTGCCAGCAGCTTAGAACAGGTGTATGGCTACACCTTC. It encodes CASSLEQVYGYTF. The entire variable domain, with the rest obtained from reference TRBV7-9 and TRBJ1-2, is as follows: DTGVSQNPRHKITKRGQNVTFRCDPISEHNRLYWYRQTLGQGPEFLTYFQNEAQLEKSRLLSDRFSAERPKGSFSTLEIQRTEQGDSAMYLCASSLEQVYGYTFGSGTRLTVV.

V gene TRBV19 combines with J gene TRBJ1-1; D might be TRBD1 (5 bases). There are 13 residues in the CDR3. In germline, CDR1 is LNHDA, CDR2 SQIVND (reference sequence). Trimming took 2 bases from V and 1 from J, leaving 5 bases between them. The CDR3 sequence is CASSIQGNTEAFF. The CDR3 DNA follows: TGTGCCAGTAGTATACAGGGGAACACTGAAGCTTTCTTT.

The V gene is TRBV11-2, the J gene TRBJ2-1, with 11 bases lining up with TRBD2. The germline V gene encodes CDR1 SGHAT and CDR2 FQNNGV. The CDR3 loop spans 14 amino acids. The J segment lost 15 bases and the V segment lost 5 bases, leaving 12 bases of the junction unmatched. The CDR3 DNA is TGTGCCAGCAGCGCAACTAGCGGGAGTGGGGGCTGGTTCTTC. It encodes CASSATSGSGGWFF.

The DNA of the CDR3 is TGTGCCACCAATTCATTCCCCGGGACTAGCGGGAGAACTAGGGATGAGCAGTTCTTC. This encodes CATNSFPGTSGRTRDEQFF. The chain is built from TRBV24-1 and TRBJ2-1, with 14 positions matching TRBD2. CDR3 length: 19 residues. Germline CDR1 and CDR2: KGHDR and SFDVKD. Losses at the gene ends were 8 bases for V and 8 bases for J; bases not matched to a gene: 19.

This CDR3 is CASRGGSRDEQFF. CDR3 DNA: TGTGCCAGTAGGGGCGGGAGTAGGGATGAGCAGTTCTTC. This chain joins TRBV19 and TRBJ2-1; 7 bases line up with TRBD2. The CDR3 totals 13 residues. Trimming at V came to 6 bases and at J to 8 bases, leaving 7 bases not matched to a gene. CDR1 and CDR2 from the germline V gene are LNHDA and SQIVND (reference sequence).

The V gene is TRBV15, the J gene TRBJ1-4, with D maybe TRBD1 (6 bases). The CDR3 runs to 16 residues. Trimming removed 5 bases from V and 0 bases from J, with 13 bases in between. The germline V gene has CDR1 LNHNV and CDR2 YYDKDF (reference sequence). The CDR3 region is CATSLDRPTTNEKLFF. As DNA, the CDR3 is TGTGCCACCAGCTTGGACAGACCAACAACTAATGAAAAACTGTTTTTT. The whole variable domain, filled in from reference TRBV15 and TRBJ1-4, reads DAMVIQNPRYQVTQFGKPVTLSCSQTLNHNVMYWYQQKSSQAPKLLFHYYDKDFNNEADTPDNFQSRRPNTSFCFLDIRSPGLGDTAMYLCATSLDRPTTNEKLFFGSGTQLSVL.

V usage is TRBV28 and J usage is TRBJ1-4, with D possibly being TRBD1 (6 bases). This CDR3 is 15 amino acids long. V was cut by 2 bases and J by 3 bases, with 10 bases left in between. From germline, CDR1 is MDHEN and CDR2 SYDVKM. The CDR3 nucleotides are TGTGCCAGCAGTTTAGGGGGGGCCTCTAATGAAAAACTGTTTTTT. Translated, it gives CASSLGGASNEKLFF. Complete variable domain (other parts from reference TRBV28 and TRBJ1-4): DVKVTQSSRYLVKRTGEKVFLECVQDMDHENMFWYRQDPGLGLRLIYFSYDVKMKEKGDIPEGYSVSREKKERFSLILESASTNQTSMYLCASSLGGASNEKLFFGSGTQLSVL.

This chain links TRBV9 with TRBJ2-3, with TRBD2 as a possible D gene (6 bases). Trimming removed 1 base at V and 3 bases at J, with 12 bases between. This CDR3 contains 15 residues. CDR1 SGDLS and CDR2 YYNGEE come from the germline V gene. The CDR3 loop reads CASSVYSGSTDTQYF. CDR3 nucleotide sequence: TGTGCCAGCAGCGTATACTCCGGGAGTACAGATACGCAGTATTTT.

V usage is TRBV5-1 and J usage is TRBJ2-7; the D is unclear. The CDR3 totals 14 residues. In germline, CDR1 is SGHRS, CDR2 YFSETQ. V was cut by 4 bases and J by 6 bases, with 17 bases left in between. CDR3 nucleotides: TGCGCCAGCAGCCCGGGTGGTGGTCTTTTCGAGCAGTACTTC. This encodes CASSPGGGLFEQYF. The full variable domain, rest sourced from reference TRBV5-1 and TRBJ2-7, is KAGVTQTPRYLIKTRGQQVTLSCSPISGHRSVSWYQQTPGQGLQFLFEYFSETQRNKGNFPGRFSGRQFSNSRSEMNVSTLELGDSALYLCASSPGGGLFEQYFGPGTRLTVT.

The chain combines TRBV19 with TRBJ2-7; 9 nucleotides align to TRBD1. The CDR3 is 14 amino acids. CDR1 and CDR2 from the germline V gene are LNHDA and SQIVND (reference sequence). V trimming: 5 bases; J trimming: 4 bases; junction bases outside the gene matches: 6. Here the CDR3 reads CASSPTGGAYEQYF. The CDR3, as DNA: TGTGCCAGTAGTCCCACAGGGGGCGCGTACGAGCAGTACTTC.

The chain combines TRBV30 with TRBJ2-3; TRBD1 might be the D (6 bases). Trimming removed 0 bases at V and 5 bases at J, with 24 bases between. The CDR3 loop spans 18 amino acids. The germline gives CDR1 GTSNPN, CDR2 SVGIG (reference sequence). The CDR3 DNA sequence: TGTGCCTGGAGTGTATCATATTATGGGCAGGACAGAGGAGATACGCAGTATTTT. Protein product: CAWSVSYYGQDRGDTQYF. Based on the CDR3 plus reference TRBV30 and TRBJ2-3, the full variable domain is SQTIHQWPATLVQPVGSPLSLECTVEGTSNPNLYWYRQAAGRGLQLLFYSVGIGQISSEVPQNLSASRPQDRQFILSSKKLLLSDSGFYLCAWSVSYYGQDRGDTQYFGPGTRLTVL.

This clone was seen a single time. The rearrangement joins TRBV27 to TRBJ1-2, with 10 bases identical to TRBD1. The CDR3 is 14 amino acids. CDR1 MNHEY and CDR2 SMNVEV come from the germline V gene (reference sequence). Unmatched junction bases numbered 7, after V lost 5 bases and J lost 7 bases. DNA of the CDR3: TGTGCCAGCAGTCCGGGACAGGGGTCCTTTGGCTACACCTTC. Protein: CASSPGQGSFGYTF.

This clone was seen only once. The CDR3 sequence is CASRAGTGVGEAFF. CDR3 in DNA: TGTGCCAGTAGAGCCGGGACAGGGGTGGGTGAAGCTTTCTTT. The V and J genes are TRBV19 and TRBJ1-1; 10 bases are a match to TRBD1. The germline V gene encodes CDR1 LNHDA and CDR2 SQIVND (reference sequence). The CDR3 is made up of 14 amino acids. With 6 bases clipped from V and 7 bases from J, the junction kept 8 bases outside the gene matches.

The chain uses TRBV4-1 and TRBJ2-7; 13 bases align to TRBD2. This CDR3 region has 16 residues. The V and J ends lost 1 base and 6 bases, in that order; junction bases with no gene match: 6. Germline V gene sequence: CDR1 MGHRA, CDR2 YSYEKL. The CDR3 nucleotides are TGCGCCAGCAGCCAAGTACTAGCGGGAGGGCCCTCCGAGCAGTACTTC. Its translation: CASSQVLAGGPSEQYF.

The chain uses TRBV9 and TRBJ2-5; 7 positions match TRBD2. Per the germline V gene, CDR1 is SGDLS and CDR2 is YYNGEE. V was clipped by 0 bases and J by 1 base; unmatched bases: 0. The CDR3 sequence is 14 residues long. CDR3 region: CASSVASGQETQYF. As DNA, the CDR3 is TGTGCCAGCAGCGTAGCTAGCGGCCAAGAGACCCAGTACTTC. The variable domain in full, completed from reference TRBV9 and TRBJ2-5, reads DSGVTQTPKHLITATGQRVTLRCSPRSGDLSVYWYQQSLDQGLQFLIQYYNGEERAKGNILERFSAQQFPDLHSELNLSSLELGDSALYFCASSVASGQETQYFGPGTRLLVL.

The V call is TRBV5-1, the J call TRBJ2-7; no clear D gene. The CDR3 loop spans 12 amino acids. Germline loops: CDR1 SGHRS, CDR2 YFSETQ. Trimming left V 3 bases short and J 2 bases short, with 6 bases between. DNA for the CDR3: TGCGCCAGCAGCTCTGAGGCCTACGAGCAGTACTTC. This codes for CASSSEAYEQYF.

This sequence joins TRBV19 and TRBJ1-1; a weak D match, TRBD1 (5 bases). This CDR3 has 14 residues. Germline lookup yields CDR1 LNHDA and CDR2 SQIVND (reference sequence). The V and J ends lost 3 bases and 5 bases respectively, with 13 bases between them. CDR3 DNA: TGTGCCAGTAGTATGGAAGGGGCGAGAACTGAAGCTTTCTTT. Encoded protein: CASSMEGARTEAFF.

This clone was found once. The V gene is TRBV14, the J gene TRBJ1-1; 7 bases fit TRBD1. J gave up 4 bases and V 3 bases, and 8 bases lay outside the gene matches. This CDR3 is built from 15 residues. CDR1 SGHDN and CDR2 FVKESK come from the germline V gene. CDR3 coding DNA: TGTGCCAGCAGCCAGGGGGGACAGTTAGCCACTGAAGCTTTCTTT. This sequence encodes CASSQGGQLATEAFF. Based on the CDR3 plus reference TRBV14 and TRBJ1-1, the full variable domain is EAGVTQFPSHSVIEKGQTVTLRCDPISGHDNLYWYRRVMGKEIKFLLHFVKESKQDESGMPNNRFLAERTGGTYSTLKVQPAELEDSGVYFCASSQGGQLATEAFFGQGTRLTVV.

The rearrangement links TRBV10-2 to TRBJ2-1, with D tentatively TRBD1 (8 bases). Germline V gives CDR1 WSHSY, CDR2 SAAADI. V dropped 7 bases and J dropped 7 bases, with 17 bases sitting between them. The CDR3 extends over 14 amino acids. The CDR3, as DNA: TGCGCCAGCACGGGGCCACAGGGGGGGAATGAGCAGTTCTTC. Translation gives CASTGPQGGNEQFF.

The chain recombines TRBV7-2 with TRBJ2-2; TRBD2 is a possible D gene (6 bases). Looked up from germline, CDR1 is SGHTA and CDR2 is FQGNSA. This CDR3 spans 16 amino acids. V lost 5 bases and J 0 bases, leaving 13 bases between the germline ends. The CDR3 nucleotides read TGTGCCAGCAGCCGGGTGAGCGGGCCGAACACCGGGGAGCTGTTTTTT. It encodes CASSRVSGPNTGELFF.

The chain links TRBV27 to TRBJ1-5; 8 bases map to TRBD1. From germline, CDR1 is MNHEY and CDR2 SMNVEV (reference sequence). This CDR3 has 16 amino acids. The trim removed 0 bases at V and 6 bases at J, leaving 7 bases unmatched. CDR3 sequence reads: CASSLSGQGAIQPQHF. The CDR3 coding sequence is TGTGCCAGCAGTTTATCAGGCCAGGGGGCCATTCAGCCCCAGCATTTT.

For the CDR3, the DNA is TGTGCCAGCAGCTTAAGGGACAGGGTCGACGAGCAGTACTTC. This encodes CASSLRDRVDEQYF. V is TRBV7-9 and J is TRBJ2-7, with 9 bases aligning to TRBD1. The CDR3 sequence is 14 residues long. Trimming cost V 2 bases and J 5 bases; bases outside gene matches: 4. Germline V CDR1 and CDR2: SEHNR, FQNEAQ (reference sequence).

CDR3 in DNA: TGTGCCAGCAGCCCCTTCCGGGAGCACGATACGCAGTATTTT. It translates to CASSPFREHDTQYF. The chain recombines TRBV7-2 with TRBJ2-3; possibly TRBD2 for D (6 bases). Trimming left V 5 bases short and J 6 bases short, with 15 bases between. In germline, CDR1 is SGHTA, CDR2 FQGNSA. The CDR3 runs to 14 residues.

The chain joins TRBV6-5 to TRBJ2-7; 13 bases match TRBD2. Germline V lookup: CDR1 MNHEY, CDR2 SVGAGI. This CDR3 region has 14 residues. The V segment lost 8 bases and the J segment 4 bases; nucleotides outside the gene matches: 5. The CDR3 DNA reads as TGTGCCAGCGCTAGACTAGCGGGAGGTTACGAGCAGTACTTC. It yields the protein CASARLAGGYEQYF.

CDR3 region: CASSLEMAGSGNTIYF. The DNA of the CDR3 is TGTGCCAGCAGCCTAGAGATGGCAGGGTCCGGAAACACCATATATTTT. V and J are TRBV7-2 and TRBJ1-3; maybe TRBD1 (5 bases). Trimming removed 5 bases from V and 4 bases from J, with 18 bases in between. Looked up from germline, CDR1 is SGHTA and CDR2 is FQGNSA. The CDR3 runs to 16 residues.